Each of the 8 T cell receptor beta chains below was sequenced from the same sample in a study of identical twins. MiXCR, run by TCRdb on the 5' RACE reads, gives a single entry per CDR3 protein. Of more than 1.5 million distinct CDR3 sequences detected, about 31% appear once; the ten largest clones hold more than 0.25%. The specimen sequenced was cord blood. The receptors derive from a newborn girl in good health.

This rearrangement joins TRBV11-1 to TRBJ1-1, with 8 bases lining up with TRBD1. V was pared by 3 bases and J by 0 bases, with 6 bases of the junction left unmatched. Per germline, CDR1 SGHAT and CDR2 FQDESV (reference sequence). The CDR3 is made up of 16 amino acids. CDR3 DNA sequence: TGTGCCAGCAGCTTTCTCGCAGGGGGCATGAACACTGAAGCTTTCTTT. Encoded protein: CASSFLAGGMNTEAFF. Full variable domain (missing parts from reference TRBV11-1 and TRBJ1-1): EAEVAQSPRYKITEKSQAVAFWCDPISGHATLYWYRQILGQGPELLVQFQDESVVDDSQLPKDRFSAERLKGVDSTLKIQPAELGDSAMYLCASSFLAGGMNTEAFFGQGTRLTVV.

V usage is TRBV20-1 and J usage is TRBJ1-5; D unresolved. This CDR3 comprises 15 residues. Trimming stripped 3 bases from V and 1 base from J, with 13 bases between. CDR1 and CDR2 from the germline V gene are DFQATT and SNEGSKA (reference sequence). The CDR3, as DNA: TGCAGTGCTAGTCTAAGCTCCCGGAGCAATCAGCCCCAGCATTTT. Protein product: CSASLSSRSNQPQHF.

This clonotype was picked up a small number of times. The chain couples TRBV29-1 to TRBJ2-3; 14 bases match TRBD2. V lost 4 bases to trimming and J lost 1 base; unmatched junction nucleotides: 4. The CDR3 is made up of 16 amino acids. CDR1 SQVTM and CDR2 ANQGSEA come from the germline V gene. CDR3 region: CSVVPGLAGGTDTQYF. DNA of the CDR3: TGCAGCGTTGTCCCGGGACTAGCGGGAGGCACAGATACGCAGTATTTT.

This chain links TRBV29-1 with TRBJ1-2, with D hard to call. Trimming stripped 2 bases from V and 6 bases from J, with 1 base between. Germline CDR1 SQVTM, CDR2 ANQGSEA. There are 9 residues in the CDR3. CDR3 region: CSVEHGYTF. The CDR3 bases are TGCAGCGTTGAACATGGCTACACCTTC.

This clonotype was detected a few times. The chain has TRBV21-1 and TRBJ1-2. TRBV21-1 is a listed pseudogene. CDR3 length equals 13 residues. The CDR3 nucleotides read TGTGCCAGCAGCAAATTCGGCCGCTATGGCTACACCTTC. Its protein is CASSKFGRYGYTF.

The chain couples TRBV5-1 to TRBJ2-1; 8 positions match TRBD2. The V segment lost 0 bases and the J segment 7 bases; nucleotides outside the gene matches: 3. The CDR3 extends over 14 amino acids. Germline V lookup: CDR1 SGHRS, CDR2 YFSETQ. As DNA, the CDR3 is TGCGCCAGCAGCTTGGGTCGGGAGGGGAATGAGCAGTTCTTC. It yields the protein CASSLGREGNEQFF.

CDR3 in DNA: TGCGCCAGCAGCTTCGGGACTAGCGGGATTACAGATACGCAGTATTTT. Residues: CASSFGTSGITDTQYF. This rearrangement joins TRBV5-1 to TRBJ2-3; 13 nucleotides line up with TRBD2. The CDR3 totals 16 residues. Per the germline V gene, CDR1 is SGHRS and CDR2 is YFSETQ. The J segment lost 3 bases and the V segment lost 2 bases, leaving 3 bases of the junction unmatched.

The chain has TRBV5-5 and TRBJ2-3; D not resolved. This CDR3 has 14 amino acids. Trimming removed 0 bases at V and 6 bases at J, with 11 bases between. In germline, CDR1 is SGHKS, CDR2 YYEKEE (reference sequence). The CDR3 here is CASSLETYGDTQYF. The CDR3 DNA follows: TGTGCCAGCAGCTTGGAGACCTATGGGGATACGCAGTATTTT.